These 10 T cell receptor beta chains came from one sample sequenced in a study of neurological immune-mediated disorders. MiXCR, applied by TCRdb to the 5' RACE reads, yields one record per CDR3 protein. The sample lists about 59,000 distinct CDR3 sequences, around 3.8% occurring once. The sample was PBMCs. The origin of the receptors is a woman in her forties or fifties with multiple sclerosis.

This clonotype has at least ten counts. The chain uses TRBV4-3 and TRBJ2-2; TRBD2 is a possible D gene (6 bases). This CDR3 comprises 17 residues. V lost 3 bases and J lost 2, with 16 bases in between. Germline V lookup: CDR1 LGHNA, CDR2 YSLEER. This CDR3 is CASSQQPGALNTGELFF. CDR3 bases: TGCGCCAGCAGCCAGCAACCGGGAGCCTTAAACACCGGGGAGCTGTTTTTT.

This clonotype has ten or more counts. The V and J genes are TRBV7-2 and TRBJ1-4; D is uncertain. CDR3 length: 12 residues. CDR1 and CDR2 from the germline V gene are SGHTA and FQGNSA. V dropped 5 bases and J dropped 4 bases, with 5 bases sitting between them. CDR3 DNA: TGTGCCAGCAGCCCTAGTAATGAAAAACTGTTTTTT. It translates to CASSPSNEKLFF. Based on the CDR3 plus reference TRBV7-2 and TRBJ1-4, the full variable domain is GAGVSQSPSNKVTEKGKDVELRCDPISGHTALYWYRQSLGQGLEFLIYFQGNSAPDKSGLPSDRFSAERTGGSVSTLTIQRTQQEDSAVYLCASSPSNEKLFFGSGTQLSVL.

Many counts were recorded for this clonotype. This chain connects TRBV20-1 to TRBJ2-7; possibly TRBD2 for D (6 bases). Germline assignment: CDR1 DFQATT and CDR2 SNEGSKA (reference sequence). The CDR3 spans 14 residues. V was cut by 1 base and J by 3 bases, with 13 bases left in between. CDR3 nucleotides: TGCAGTGCTAGAGGGGCCGGGGGTGTCTACGAGCAGTACTTC. Protein sequence: CSARGAGGVYEQYF.

This clonotype has more than one count but fewer than ten. The rearrangement links TRBV7-9 to TRBJ1-5; D is perhaps TRBD1 (5 bases). Trimming pared 5 bases from V and 5 bases from J, leaving 7 bases between. Germline V lookup: CDR1 SEHNR, CDR2 FQNEAQ (reference sequence). This CDR3 is 12 amino acids long. The CDR3 spells CASSQQDQPQHF. The CDR3 region has the DNA TGTGCCAGCAGCCAACAGGATCAGCCCCAGCATTTT.

This clonotype has at least ten counts. This chain uses TRBV7-2 with TRBJ2-7; unclear D gene. Trimming shortened V by 0 bases and J by 0 bases, and 6 bases separated the two germline ends. Per the germline V gene, CDR1 is SGHTA and CDR2 is FQGNSA. There are 14 residues in the CDR3. The CDR3: CASSLAGGSYEQYF. The CDR3 DNA reads as TGTGCCAGCAGCTTAGCGGGCGGCTCCTACGAGCAGTACTTC.

To note about this clonotype: This may come from a read error, since a much larger clone is one base off. The chain combines TRBV9 with TRBJ2-3; D is undetermined. Germline lookup yields CDR1 SGDLS and CDR2 YYNGEE. This CDR3 comprises 17 residues. Trimming cost V 4 bases and J 3 bases, with 21 bases left between them. CDR3 nucleotide sequence: TGTGCCAGCAGCCCTCGTAGCATGGGGAAAGGTACAGATACGCAGTATTTT. Translated, it gives CASSPRSMGKGTDTQYF.

In this sample, this clonotype turned up many times. The chain carries TRBV7-2 and TRBJ2-5; 7 nucleotides agree with TRBD1. Per the germline V gene, CDR1 is SGHTA and CDR2 is FQGNSA. J was trimmed by 4 bases and V by 4 bases; bases with no gene match: 6. This CDR3 comprises 14 residues. The CDR3 here is CASSSPQGTETQYF. DNA for the CDR3: TGTGCCAGCAGCTCACCACAGGGGACAGAGACCCAGTACTTC. The entire variable domain, with the rest obtained from reference TRBV7-2 and TRBJ2-5, is as follows: GAGVSQSPSNKVTEKGKDVELRCDPISGHTALYWYRQSLGQGLEFLIYFQGNSAPDKSGLPSDRFSAERTGGSVSTLTIQRTQQEDSAVYLCASSSPQGTETQYFGPGTRLLVL.

This clonotype was seen repeatedly, ten times or more. The chain employs TRBV7-9 and TRBJ2-1; no firm D call. Trimming stripped 5 bases from V and 16 bases from J, with 24 bases between. The CDR3 is made up of 14 amino acids. Looked up from germline, CDR1 is SEHNR and CDR2 is FQNEAQ (reference sequence). CDR3 amino acids: CASSLGRQGKIDFF. The CDR3 DNA reads as TGTGCCAGCAGCCTTGGAAGACAAGGGAAGATTGACTTCTTC. Full variable domain (missing parts from reference TRBV7-9 and TRBJ2-1): DTGVSQNPRHKITKRGQNVTFRCDPISEHNRLYWYRQTLGQGPEFLTYFQNEAQLEKSRLLSDRFSAERPKGSFSTLEIQRTEQGDSAMYLCASSLGRQGKIDFFGPGTRLTVL.

This clonotype was seen only once. The chain joins TRBV20-1 to TRBJ1-3; D unclear. Looked up from germline, CDR1 is DFQATT and CDR2 is SNEGSKA (reference sequence). This CDR3 is built from 16 residues. The ends were cut back, 5 bases at V and 0 bases at J, with 17 bases in the middle. The CDR3 DNA reads TGCAGTGCTCCGACACCGAGACCGAACTCTGGAAACACCATATATTTT. As protein: CSAPTPRPNSGNTIYF.

This clonotype was counted at least ten times. V and J are TRBV7-2 and TRBJ2-7, with 11 bases that match TRBD1. Per germline, CDR1 SGHTA and CDR2 FQGNSA. V lost 5 bases, J lost 5 bases, and 8 bases stayed unmatched. This CDR3 region has 15 residues. The CDR3 DNA sequence: TGTGCCAGCAGCAACGGACAGGGGGCGCGGAACGAGCAGTACTTC. This translates into CASSNGQGARNEQYF. Together with reference TRBV7-2 and TRBJ2-7, the CDR3 gives the full variable domain: GAGVSQSPSNKVTEKGKDVELRCDPISGHTALYWYRQSLGQGLEFLIYFQGNSAPDKSGLPSDRFSAERTGGSVSTLTIQRTQQEDSAVYLCASSNGQGARNEQYFGPGTRLTVT.